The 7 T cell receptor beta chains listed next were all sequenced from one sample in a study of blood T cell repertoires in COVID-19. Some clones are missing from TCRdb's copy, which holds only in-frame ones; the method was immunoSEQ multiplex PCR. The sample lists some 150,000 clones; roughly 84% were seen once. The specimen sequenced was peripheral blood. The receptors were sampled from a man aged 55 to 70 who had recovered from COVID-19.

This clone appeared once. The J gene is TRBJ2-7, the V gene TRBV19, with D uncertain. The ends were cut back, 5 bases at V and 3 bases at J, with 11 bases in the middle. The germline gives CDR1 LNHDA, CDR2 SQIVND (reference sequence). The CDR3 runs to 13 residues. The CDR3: CASSSRLHYEQYF. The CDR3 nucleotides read TGTGCCAGTAGTTCCCGACTCCACTACGAGCAGTACTTC.

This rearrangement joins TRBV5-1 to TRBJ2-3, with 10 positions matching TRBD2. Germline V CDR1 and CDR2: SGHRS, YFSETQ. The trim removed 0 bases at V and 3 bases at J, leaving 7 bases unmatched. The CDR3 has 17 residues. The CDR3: CASSLASVAGGTDTQYF. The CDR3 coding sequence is TGCGCCAGCAGCTTGGCCTCGGTAGCGGGGGGTACAGATACGCAGTATTTT. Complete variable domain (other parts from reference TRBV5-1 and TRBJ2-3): KAGVTQTPRYLIKTRGQQVTLSCSPISGHRSVSWYQQTPGQGLQFLFEYFSETQRNKGNFPGRFSGRQFSNSRSEMNVSTLELGDSALYLCASSLASVAGGTDTQYFGPGTRLTVL.

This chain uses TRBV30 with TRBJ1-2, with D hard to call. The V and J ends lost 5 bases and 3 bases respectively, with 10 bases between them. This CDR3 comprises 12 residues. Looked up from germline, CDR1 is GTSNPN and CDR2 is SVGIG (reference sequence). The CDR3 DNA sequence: TGTGCCTGGGGGGAAGAGGACTATGGCTACACCTTC. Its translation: CAWGEEDYGYTF.

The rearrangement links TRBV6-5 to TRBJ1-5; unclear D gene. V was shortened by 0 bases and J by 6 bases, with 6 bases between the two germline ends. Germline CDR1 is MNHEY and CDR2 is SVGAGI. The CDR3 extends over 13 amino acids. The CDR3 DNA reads TGTGCCAGCAGTTACTCGGCAACTCAGCCCCAGCATTTT. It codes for CASSYSATQPQHF.

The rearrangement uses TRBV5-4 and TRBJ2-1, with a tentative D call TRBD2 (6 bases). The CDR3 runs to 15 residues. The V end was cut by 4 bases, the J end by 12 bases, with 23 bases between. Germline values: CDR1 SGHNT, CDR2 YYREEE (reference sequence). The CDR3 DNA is TGTGCCAGCAGCCCGGAGGGCAAAACCCAAAGTGGGCAGTTCTTC. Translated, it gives CASSPEGKTQSGQFF.

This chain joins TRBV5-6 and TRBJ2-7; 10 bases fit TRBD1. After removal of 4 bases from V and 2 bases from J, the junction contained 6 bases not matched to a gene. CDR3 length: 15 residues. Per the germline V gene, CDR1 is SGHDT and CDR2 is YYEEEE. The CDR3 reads CASSPGTGVAYEQYF. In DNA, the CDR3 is TGTGCCAGCAGCCCGGGGACAGGGGTTGCCTACGAGCAGTACTTC.

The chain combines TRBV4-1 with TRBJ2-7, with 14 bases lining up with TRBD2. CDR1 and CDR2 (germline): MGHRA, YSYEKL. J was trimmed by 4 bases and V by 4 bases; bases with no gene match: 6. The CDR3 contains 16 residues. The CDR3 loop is CASSPPGTSGGYEQYF. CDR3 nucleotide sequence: TGCGCCAGCAGCCCGCCCGGGACTAGCGGGGGATACGAGCAGTACTTC.